A single sample gave rise to the 16 T cell receptor beta chains below, sequenced in a study of cytomegalovirus exposure and HLA in healthy donors. Amplification used 60 Vbeta primers and 13 Jbeta primers. Clones were read by immunoSEQ multiplex PCR, and TCRdb kept only the in-frame ones, dropping some. This sample has about 100,000 clones, with approximately 81% found just once. Sequencing was performed on PBMCs. The receptor source for this set is a male donor in good health and CMV-seropositive.

The rearrangement joins TRBV11-3 to TRBJ1-3; D remains ambiguous. V was clipped by 3 bases and J by 1 base, with 7 bases between them. The CDR3 sequence is 14 residues long. Germline V gene lookup returns CDR1 SGHNT and CDR2 YENEEA. CDR3 nucleotides: TGTGCCAGCAGCTTGACTAGATCTGGAAACACCATATATTTT. Residues: CASSLTRSGNTIYF.

The chain combines TRBV18 with TRBJ2-1, with 14 bases identical to TRBD2. V dropped 5 bases and J dropped 4; count of bases not matched to a gene: 4. The CDR3 loop spans 16 amino acids. Germline V CDR1 and CDR2: KGHSH, LQKENI. CDR3 DNA sequence: TGTGCCAGCTCATCTCGACTAGCGGGGGGGTACAATGAGCAGTTCTTC. Its protein is CASSSRLAGGYNEQFF.

The chain links TRBV11-3 to TRBJ2-5; 7 bases are a match to TRBD2. The germline V gene has CDR1 SGHNT and CDR2 YENEEA. V was pared by 5 bases and J by 3 bases, with 6 bases of the junction left unmatched. The CDR3 sequence is 14 residues long. CDR3 sequence reads: CASSPNRGEETQYF. The CDR3 region has the DNA TGTGCCAGCAGCCCAAACCGGGGGGAAGAGACCCAGTACTTC.

This chain links TRBV10-3 with TRBJ1-3; tentatively, D is TRBD1 (6 bases). Trimming pared 8 bases from V and 1 base from J, leaving 9 bases between. The germline V gene encodes CDR1 ENHRY and CDR2 SYGVKD. The length of the CDR3 is 13 residues. DNA for the CDR3: TGTGCCATCGGACAGCGATCTGGAAACACCATATATTTT. Amino acids: CAIGQRSGNTIYF.

The chain recombines TRBV2 with TRBJ2-1, with D possibly TRBD1 on 6 matching bases. Germline loops: CDR1 SNHLY, CDR2 FYNNEI. The CDR3 consists of 15 residues. V was clipped by 6 bases and J by 2 bases, with 14 bases between them. The chain's CDR3 is CASRATGSTYNEQFF. The CDR3 DNA is TGTGCCAGCAGGGCCACAGGGAGCACCTACAATGAGCAGTTCTTC. Full variable domain (missing parts from reference TRBV2 and TRBJ2-1): EPEVTQTPSHQVTQMGQEVILRCVPISNHLYFYWYRQILGQKVEFLVSFYNNEISEKSEIFDDQFSVERPDGSNFTLKIRSTKLEDSAMYFCASRATGSTYNEQFFGPGTRLTVL.

The rearrangement links TRBV4-2 to TRBJ1-5, with TRBD1 matching over 7 bases. Germline CDR1 LGHNA, CDR2 YNFKEQ. There are 16 residues in the CDR3. The V segment lost 0 bases and the J segment 7 bases; nucleotides outside the gene matches: 9. The CDR3 region is CASSQEKRQGGQPQHF. CDR3 DNA: TGTGCCAGCAGCCAAGAAAAGAGACAGGGAGGCCAGCCCCAGCATTTT.

This clone came up once. The V and J genes are TRBV19 and TRBJ1-1; D is perhaps TRBD1 (6 bases). The germline CDR1 and CDR2 sequences are LNHDA and SQIVND (reference sequence). V shed 3 bases and J shed 3 bases, with 14 bases lying between them. This CDR3 has 15 amino acids. The CDR3 region has the DNA TGTGCCAGTAGTATTGCCAGTGAGGGGGACACTGAAGCTTTCTTT. Translation gives CASSIASEGDTEAFF.

The rearrangement joins TRBV11-3 to TRBJ2-5; maybe TRBD1 (5 bases). CDR3 length equals 12 residues. Deletions cut 5 bases from V and 5 bases from J, with 9 bases between. Germline CDR1 and CDR2: SGHNT and YENEEA. CDR3 residues: CASSPGRETQYF. CDR3 DNA sequence: TGTGCCAGCAGCCCAGGGCGCGAGACCCAGTACTTC.

This clone was picked up one time. The rearrangement uses TRBV4-3 and TRBJ2-7; 10 bases agree with TRBD1. Germline V gives CDR1 LGHNA, CDR2 YSLEER. The CDR3 length is 13 residues. The trim removed 10 bases at V and 1 base at J, leaving 4 bases unmatched. In nucleotides, the CDR3 is TGCGCCAACTCGGGACAGGGGTCCTACGAGCAGTACTTC. This translates into CANSGQGSYEQYF.

The chain couples TRBV5-6 to TRBJ1-2, with D perhaps TRBD1 (6 bases). The germline V gene encodes CDR1 SGHDT and CDR2 YYEEEE. The V gene lost 3 bases and the J gene lost 4 bases, with 16 bases spanning the gap. The CDR3 extends over 15 amino acids. This CDR3 is CASSYRDTTTYGYTF. The DNA of the CDR3 is TGTGCCAGCAGCTACCGGGACACCACAACCTATGGCTACACCTTC.

V and J are TRBV9 and TRBJ2-1, with unresolved D. CDR1 and CDR2 (germline): SGDLS, YYNGEE. The CDR3 loop spans 14 amino acids. The V end lost 0 bases, the J end lost 4 bases, and 8 bases lay between the germline ends. CDR3 coding DNA: TGTGCCAGCAGCGTAGTTCAGATTTACAATGAGCAGTTCTTC. Translated: CASSVVQIYNEQFF.

The genes are TRBV7-8 and TRBJ1-3; D gene ambiguous. The CDR3 length is 17 residues. CDR1 and CDR2 from the germline V gene are SGHVS and FQNEAQ. Trimming removed 5 bases from V and 0 bases from J, with 17 bases in between. Here the CDR3 DNA reads TGTGCCAGCAGCCAAAGACGGAGGATGGACTCTGGAAACACCATATATTTT. Amino acid sequence: CASSQRRRMDSGNTIYF.

The J gene is TRBJ2-1, the V gene TRBV5-4, with 8 bases lining up with TRBD2. V trimming: 4 bases; J trimming: 0 bases; junction bases outside the gene matches: 3. The CDR3 is 15 residues long. Germline V gene data show CDR1 as SGHNT and CDR2 as YYREEE (reference sequence). CDR3 region: CASSMGTSSYNEQFF. The CDR3 bases are TGTGCCAGCAGCATGGGGACTAGCTCCTACAATGAGCAGTTCTTC.

The rearrangement links TRBV7-2 to TRBJ1-6; 7 bases are a match to TRBD1. The germline V gene has CDR1 SGHTA and CDR2 FQGNSA. CDR3 length: 14 amino acids. The junction had 6 bases not matched to a gene; V was cut back by 5 bases and J by 8 bases. CDR3 sequence reads: CASSRTGQHSPLHF. In DNA form, the CDR3 reads TGTGCCAGCAGCAGAACGGGACAGCATTCACCCCTCCACTTT.

There are a few counts of this clone. This chain connects TRBV6-6 to TRBJ1-1; no firm D call. Trimming pared 6 bases from V and 2 bases from J, leaving 10 bases between. The germline V gene has CDR1 MNHNY and CDR2 SVGAGI (reference sequence). This CDR3 has 13 residues. The CDR3 nucleotides read TGTGCCAGCAGCCATCCTAGTAACACTGAAGCTTTCTTT. As protein: CASSHPSNTEAFF.

This chain connects TRBV4-3 to TRBJ2-3; TRBD2 is a possible D gene (6 bases). Germline-derived CDR1 and CDR2 are LGHNA and YSLEER. The CDR3 has 12 residues. V gave up 8 bases and J gave up 7 bases, with 13 bases separating them. The DNA for the CDR3 is TGCGCCAGCCGGGACTCCGGGTATACGCAGTATTTT. Translated, it gives CASRDSGYTQYF.